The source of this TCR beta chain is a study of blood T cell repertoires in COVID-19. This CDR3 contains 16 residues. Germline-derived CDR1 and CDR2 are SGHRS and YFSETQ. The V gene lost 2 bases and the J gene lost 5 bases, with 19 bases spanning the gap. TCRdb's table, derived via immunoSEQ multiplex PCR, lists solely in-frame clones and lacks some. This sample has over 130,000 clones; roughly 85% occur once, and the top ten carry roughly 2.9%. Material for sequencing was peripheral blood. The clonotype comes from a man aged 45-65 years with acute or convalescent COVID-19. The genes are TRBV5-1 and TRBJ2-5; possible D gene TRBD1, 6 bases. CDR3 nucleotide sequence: TGCGCCAGCAGCTTCTTAGGGGGATTAGGGGTTGAGACCCAGTACTTC. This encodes CASSFLGGLGVETQYF.